The 13 T cell receptor beta chains below come from one sample, sequenced in a study of T cell responses to AZD1222 COVID-19 vaccine. Data came from immunoSEQ multiplex PCR; TCRdb stores just in-frame clones and leaves some out. The sample has about 270,000 clones; about 94% are singletons. The sample was peripheral blood, taken 28 days after the second AZD1222 dose. The source is an adult who received the AZD1222 COVID-19 vaccine.

This chain connects TRBV5-5 to TRBJ1-2; 7 bases map to TRBD1. V gave up 0 bases and J gave up 4 bases; unmatched junction bases: 12. This CDR3 is built from 17 residues. Germline lookup yields CDR1 SGHKS and CDR2 YYEKEE (reference sequence). CDR3 amino acids: CASSLGPTGDYGYGYTF. Written as DNA, the CDR3 is TGTGCCAGCAGCTTGGGCCCTACAGGGGACTACGGCTATGGCTACACCTTC.

The chain uses TRBV27 and TRBJ2-1, with TRBD2 identical over 7 bases. Germline V gives CDR1 MNHEY, CDR2 SMNVEV (reference sequence). The CDR3 is 13 amino acids. V shed 6 bases and J 9 bases; nucleotides not matched to a gene: 8. The CDR3: CASSQKRGGEQFF. In nucleotides, the CDR3 is TGTGCCAGCAGCCAAAAGCGGGGCGGTGAGCAGTTCTTC.

The V gene is TRBV19, the J gene TRBJ2-5, with TRBD2 identical over 14 bases. This CDR3 spans 16 amino acids. Unmatched junction bases numbered 3, after V lost 4 bases and J lost 2 bases. Germline CDR1 LNHDA, CDR2 SQIVND (reference sequence). The CDR3 protein is CASSTGTSGSQETQYF. CDR3 sequence (DNA): TGTGCCAGTAGTACCGGGACTAGCGGGAGTCAAGAGACCCAGTACTTC.

The V and J genes are TRBV7-2 and TRBJ2-1, with D possibly matching TRBD2 (6 bases). V was pared by 1 base and J by 0 bases, with 7 bases between. This CDR3 has 15 amino acids. CDR1 is SGHTA, CDR2 FQGNSA, per germline. CDR3 residues: CASSLVGSSYNEQFF. In nucleotides, the CDR3 is TGTGCCAGCAGCTTAGTCGGGAGCTCCTACAATGAGCAGTTCTTC.

The genes are TRBV7-9 and TRBJ1-1; D not resolved. This CDR3 is 17 amino acids long. Germline CDR1 is SEHNR and CDR2 is FQNEAQ (reference sequence). V lost 1 base and J lost 0, with 15 bases in between. The chain's CDR3 is CASSLVVLRGLNTEAFF. As DNA, the CDR3 is TGTGCCAGCAGCTTAGTGGTCCTCCGGGGATTGAACACTGAAGCTTTCTTT.

The chain recombines TRBV19 with TRBJ2-2, with D perhaps TRBD2 (6 bases). The germline V gene has CDR1 LNHDA and CDR2 SQIVND (reference sequence). V was pared by 7 bases and J by 0 bases, with 9 bases between. This CDR3 comprises 14 residues. As DNA, the CDR3 is TGTGCCAGTATGGGGGGATCGAACACCGGGGAGCTGTTTTTT. Its protein product is CASMGGSNTGELFF.

This clone was seen a single time. The rearrangement joins TRBV6-5 to TRBJ1-3, with a possible D match to TRBD1 (6 bases). The ends were cut back, 0 bases at V and 0 bases at J, with 9 bases in the middle. Per the germline V gene, CDR1 is MNHEY and CDR2 is SVGAGI. CDR3 length: 16 amino acids. This CDR3 is CASSYSQGPSGNTIYF. The CDR3 coding sequence is TGTGCCAGCAGTTACTCACAGGGTCCCTCTGGAAACACCATATATTTT.

V is TRBV5-1 and J is TRBJ2-7; 9 bases map to TRBD1. Germline V gene data show CDR1 as SGHRS and CDR2 as YFSETQ. Losses at the gene ends were 0 bases for V and 4 bases for J; bases not matched to a gene: 5. The CDR3 has 15 residues. The CDR3 sequence is CASSLDGTGPYEQYF. In DNA, the CDR3 is TGCGCCAGCAGCTTGGACGGGACAGGGCCGTACGAGCAGTACTTC.

The chain has TRBV3-1 (or the pseudogene TRBV3-2) and TRBJ1-1; unclear D gene. Germline V gives CDR1 LGHDT, CDR2 YNNKEL (reference sequence). Trimming cost V 4 bases and J 1 base, with 7 bases left between them. The CDR3 is 13 residues long. The CDR3 DNA is TGTGCCAGCAGCCCTACAGCGAACACTGAAGCTTTCTTT. It is translated as CASSPTANTEAFF.

The rearrangement links TRBV5-1 to TRBJ1-4; the D is unclear. Germline V gives CDR1 SGHRS, CDR2 YFSETQ. The CDR3 covers 15 residues. Trimming removed 6 bases at V and 0 bases at J, with 12 bases between. The CDR3 DNA reads TGCGCCAGCAAATTAGGGAGCACAACTAATGAAAAACTGTTTTTT. Protein sequence: CASKLGSTTNEKLFF.

This CDR3 reads CASSLESQGDPRSPLHF. CDR3 DNA sequence: TGTGCCAGCAGCTTGGAATCCCAAGGGGACCCCAGGTCACCCCTCCACTTT. The genes are TRBV5-5 and TRBJ1-6; D might be TRBD1 (5 bases). CDR1 and CDR2 (germline): SGHKS, YYEKEE (reference sequence). The germline V and J ends were trimmed by 0 bases and 10 bases, with 20 bases remaining between them. This CDR3 is 17 amino acids long.

J is TRBJ1-1 and V is TRBV2, with 8 positions matching TRBD1. Germline lookup yields CDR1 SNHLY and CDR2 FYNNEI. This CDR3 comprises 13 residues. The ends lost 10 bases at V and 5 bases at J; junction bases unmatched: 9. This CDR3 reads CATPDRVETEAFF. For the CDR3, the DNA is TGTGCCACCCCGGACAGGGTGGAGACTGAAGCTTTCTTT.

The chain joins TRBV6-2 or TRBV6-3 to TRBJ1-1; 7 bases fit TRBD1. Germline CDR1 and CDR2: MNHEY and SVGEGT. The CDR3 contains 18 residues. V lost 0 bases and J lost 1; bases outside the gene matches: 11. The CDR3 DNA sequence: TGTGCCAGCAGTTACTCGACTAAACAGGGGTGGGGGAACACTGAAGCTTTCTTT. Protein: CASSYSTKQGWGNTEAFF.